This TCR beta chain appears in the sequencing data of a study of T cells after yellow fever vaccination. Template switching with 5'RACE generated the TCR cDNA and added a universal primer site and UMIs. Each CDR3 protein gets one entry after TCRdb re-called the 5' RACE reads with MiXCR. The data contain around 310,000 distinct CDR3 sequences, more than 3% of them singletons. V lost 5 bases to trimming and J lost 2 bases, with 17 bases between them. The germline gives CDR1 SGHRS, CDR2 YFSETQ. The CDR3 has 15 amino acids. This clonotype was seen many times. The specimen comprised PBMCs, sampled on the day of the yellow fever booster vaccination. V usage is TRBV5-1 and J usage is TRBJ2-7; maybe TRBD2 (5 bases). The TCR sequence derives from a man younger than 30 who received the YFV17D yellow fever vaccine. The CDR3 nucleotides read TGCGCCAGCAGACAAGACCCCGGGATTGCCTACGAGCAGTACTTC. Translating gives CASRQDPGIAYEQYF.